A selection of T cell receptor beta chains follows, all from one sample in a study of blood T cell repertoires in COVID-19. Profiling relied on immunoSEQ multiplex PCR, and the TCRdb table lists in-frame clones only, not all of them. The table shows more than 65,000 clones, with roughly four fifths occurring only once. Source material: peripheral blood. The receptors were sampled from a human donor in a cohort sampled during active COVID-19. CDR3s include the opening cysteine and the closing phenylalanine or tryptophan.

cdr3_aa | v_call
CASSKDRGSGNTIYF | TRBV18
CASSEFRSLDFQYEQYF | TRBV10-1
CASGLVARGLLPERQPQHF | TRBV12-5
CASTRQGIAGSLNEQFF | TRBV10-2
CASSVEGRGGEQYF | TRBV9
CASSHQDRGGGRGAEAFF | TRBV23-1
CASSSSVYKNIQYF | TRBV6-5
CASSQDRGIQSEAFF | TRBV14
CATPGQGLSGNTIYF | TRBV15
CASSIKAGRYTEAFF | TRBV19
CASSRGQKNTEAFF | TRBV4-1
CASTPRLGASGNTIYF | TRBV23-1
CATGQGSEIEQYF | TRBV19
CASGAGGTYEQYF | TRBV6-6
CASSLIQGHGYTF | TRBV11-2
CASSQLPTENTEAFF | TRBV3-1/TRBV3-2
CASSPTNPSGYTF | TRBV18
CASSHRNDRGAGYTF | TRBV3-1/TRBV3-2
CASRGQGAEKLFF | TRBV25-1
CASSPPGNQETQYF | TRBV9
CASSEGLLGYTF | TRBV5-6
CASIVAAGEPQHF | TRBV12-3/TRBV12-4
CASSFARGVDTEAFF | TRBV5-5
CASSGPRANSDSGANVLTF | TRBV2
CAATVKYQPQHF | TRBV11-2
CASRASRGNYGYTF | TRBV6-5
CASTPPAGGRGYTF | TRBV19
CASSGGQDGGEQYF | TRBV5-1
CASSPLVGQGQAFF | TRBV18
CASSYSVGGPFEQYF | TRBV6-5
CASGTEHGYTF | TRBV25-1
CASSSVGGDEQYF | TRBV5-4
CASSLGGVGETQYF | TRBV7-2
CASQGLLYEQYF | TRBV6-5
CASSWQGAGAFF | TRBV7-9
CASSPPQGRNSPLHF | TRBV6-6
CASSPGTTYEQYF | TRBV6-5
CASSPLPETGSGANVLTF | TRBV18
CASSPTGNTEAFF | TRBV11-2
CASSTGYLPQHF | TRBV2
CASSQALQGTNEKLFF | TRBV4-3
CASSRGDTEAFF | TRBV7-9
CASSSPGWIYGYTF | TRBV25-1
CTWSVGTGGSYEQYF | TRBV30
CASSQAGGTGYTF | TRBV3-1/TRBV3-2
CASNGHLPNYGYTF | TRBV6-5
CASSQDRGTGETQYF | TRBV4-3
CASSQYRGAYNEQFF | TRBV27
CASRQAFSGANVLTF | TRBV6-5
CASSILRANYGYTF | TRBV19
CASGNRGAYGYTF | TRBV5-1
CASHAPGQGQNEQFF | TRBV6-5
CASRRSSGGEQYF | TRBV6-5
CASSYDSAGANQPQHF | TRBV6-5
CASSLALLGPGELFF | TRBV7-2
CASTQEEENTEAFF | TRBV5-5
CASRPAGENTGELFF | TRBV6-5
CASTVRLAGGPEQYF | TRBV11-2
CASSPQREEKLFF | TRBV18